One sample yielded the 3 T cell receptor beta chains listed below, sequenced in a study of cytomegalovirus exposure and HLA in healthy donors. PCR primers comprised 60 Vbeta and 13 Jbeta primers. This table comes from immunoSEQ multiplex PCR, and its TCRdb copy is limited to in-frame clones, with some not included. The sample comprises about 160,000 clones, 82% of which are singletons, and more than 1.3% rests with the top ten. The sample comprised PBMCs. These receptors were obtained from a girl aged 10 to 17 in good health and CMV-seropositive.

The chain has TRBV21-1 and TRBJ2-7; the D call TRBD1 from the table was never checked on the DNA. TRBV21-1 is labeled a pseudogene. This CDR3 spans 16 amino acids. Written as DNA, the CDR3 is TGTGCCAGCAACCTTTCGACAGGGCCGAGCTCCTACGAGCAGTACTTC. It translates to CASNLSTGPSSYEQYF.

The CDR3 nucleotides are TGTGCCAGCAGCCTCCTCCCGGCGGGCGGGGAGCTGTTTTTT. Its translation is CASSLLPAGGELFF. The gene calls are TRBV27 and TRBJ2-2; D is perhaps TRBD2 (5 bases). The CDR3 is 14 residues long. The V and J ends lost 6 bases and 7 bases respectively, with 15 bases between them. Germline V lookup: CDR1 MNHEY, CDR2 SMNVEV (reference sequence).

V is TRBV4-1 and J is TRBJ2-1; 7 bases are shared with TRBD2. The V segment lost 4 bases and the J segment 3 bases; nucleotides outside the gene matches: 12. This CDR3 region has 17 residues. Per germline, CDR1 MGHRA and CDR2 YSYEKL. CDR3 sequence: CASSLPLSGSGYNEQFF. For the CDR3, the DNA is TGCGCCAGCAGCCTACCACTTAGCGGGTCCGGCTACAATGAGCAGTTCTTC.